One and the same sample provided the 14 T cell receptor beta chains below, sequenced in a study of OX40 agonist ivuxolimab in advanced cancers. The repertoire was sequenced with immunoSEQ multiplex PCR; TCRdb's copy has only in-frame clones and lacks some. This sample carries about 84,000 clones, around 83% of them seen once, and the ten largest clones take 0.2% to 0.25%. Material: CD4+ or CD8+ T cells sorted from blood, obtained in a trial of the OX40 agonist ivuxolimab. These receptors were taken from an adult with an advanced solid tumor such as melanoma, head and neck, liver or kidney cancer.

This clone was seen a few times. V and J are TRBV10-3 and TRBJ1-1; 9 bases agree with TRBD1. The CDR3 is 14 amino acids. The ends lost 6 bases at V and 3 bases at J; junction bases unmatched: 5. The germline gives CDR1 ENHRY, CDR2 SYGVKD. CDR3 protein: CAISPWTGDTEAFF. Written as DNA, the CDR3 is TGTGCCATCAGCCCCTGGACAGGGGACACTGAAGCTTTCTTT.

The chain recombines TRBV9 with TRBJ2-7; weak D call: TRBD1 (5 bases). Trimming pared 4 bases from V and 0 bases from J, leaving 14 bases between. From germline, CDR1 is SGDLS and CDR2 YYNGEE. The CDR3 is 15 amino acids. The CDR3 region is CASSPMIGASYEQYF. DNA of the CDR3: TGTGCCAGCAGCCCAATGATAGGGGCCTCCTACGAGCAGTACTTC.

The CDR3 sequence is CASSFLEGPRYNEQFF. CDR3 in DNA: TGTGCCAGCAGTTTTTTGGAGGGGCCGCGCTACAATGAGCAGTTCTTC. The gene calls are TRBV28 and TRBJ2-1; tentative D call: TRBD2 (6 bases). Germline V CDR1 and CDR2: MDHEN, SYDVKM. The length of the CDR3 is 16 residues. With 3 bases removed from V and 3 bases from J, the gap between germline ends came to 15 bases. The whole variable domain, filled in from reference TRBV28 and TRBJ2-1, reads DVKVTQSSRYLVKRTGEKVFLECVQDMDHENMFWYRQDPGLGLRLIYFSYDVKMKEKGDIPEGYSVSREKKERFSLILESASTNQTSMYLCASSFLEGPRYNEQFFGPGTRLTVL.

The chain recombines TRBV5-1 with TRBJ1-1; 7 bases fit TRBD1. Germline CDR1 reads SGHRS; CDR2 reads YFSETQ. This CDR3 has 14 residues. V lost 5 bases to trimming and J lost 5 bases; unmatched junction nucleotides: 9. CDR3 sequence reads: CASSSYRGETEAFF. CDR3 in DNA: TGCGCCAGCAGTTCCTACAGGGGTGAAACTGAAGCTTTCTTT.

This clone was seen a few times. The CDR3 nucleotides are TGTGCCAGCAGCCGGGACAGTTTTAATTCACCCCTCCACTTT. It is translated as CASSRDSFNSPLHF. This sequence joins TRBV5-6 and TRBJ1-6; TRBD1 matches 7 bases. This CDR3 is 14 amino acids long. V shed 4 bases and J 6 bases; nucleotides not matched to a gene: 4. Germline CDR1 is SGHDT and CDR2 is YYEEEE.

The chain is built from TRBV7-2 and TRBJ1-1, with 8 bases lining up with TRBD1. Germline assignment: CDR1 SGHTA and CDR2 FQGNSA. This CDR3 is built from 18 residues. Trimming took 7 bases from V and 0 from J; bases not matched to a gene: 16. CDR3 in amino acids: CASTHHRTGLTLNTEAFF. The CDR3 DNA follows: TGTGCCAGCACCCACCACAGGACAGGGCTAACCCTGAACACTGAAGCTTTCTTT.

This chain uses TRBV4-2 with TRBJ1-4; D gene unclear. Germline CDR1 reads LGHNA; CDR2 reads YNFKEQ. There are 16 residues in the CDR3. V lost 0 bases to trimming and J lost 4 bases, with 12 bases between them. This CDR3 is CASSQDGSGGNEKLFF. For the CDR3, the DNA is TGTGCCAGCAGCCAAGATGGGAGCGGCGGTAATGAAAAACTGTTTTTT.

The V gene is TRBV4-1, the J gene TRBJ1-4; D is ambiguous. Trimming removed 1 base from V and 3 bases from J, with 9 bases in between. Germline CDR1 is MGHRA and CDR2 is YSYEKL. CDR3 size: 15 residues. CDR3 in DNA: TGCGCCAGCAGCCAAGTCTCGGCGGCTAATGAAAAACTGTTTTTT. Translation: CASSQVSAANEKLFF.

The V and J genes are TRBV21-1 and TRBJ2-7; TRBD1, the D gene given by the table, was not confirmed from the DNA. TRBV21-1 is recorded as a pseudogene. The CDR3 sequence is 13 residues long. CDR3 loop: CASSPRQGYEQYV. As DNA, the CDR3 is TGTGCCAGCAGCCCACGACAGGGTTACGAGCAGTACGTC.

The chain recombines TRBV6-1 with TRBJ1-1, with 8 bases identical to TRBD1. Germline V lookup: CDR1 MNHNS, CDR2 SASEGT. V shed 1 base, J shed 1 base, and the junction held 5 bases outside the gene matches. The CDR3 covers 16 residues. CDR3 sequence reads: CASSEGRGQGNTEAFF. The DNA of the CDR3 is TGTGCCAGCAGTGAAGGCAGGGGGCAGGGGAACACTGAAGCTTTCTTT.

V usage is TRBV4-3 and J usage is TRBJ2-6; maybe TRBD2 (5 bases). Germline V gene sequence: CDR1 LGHNA, CDR2 YSLEER. The CDR3 is made up of 18 amino acids. V lost 2 bases and J lost 4, with 18 bases in between. The CDR3 bases are TGCGCCAGCAGCCAAAAACGCTTCCGGGGTTCAGGGGCCAACGTCCTGACTTTC. This encodes CASSQKRFRGSGANVLTF.

The chain carries TRBV6-1 and TRBJ2-1, with TRBD2 identical over 8 bases. V shed 8 bases and J 7 bases; nucleotides not matched to a gene: 10. The CDR3 extends over 14 amino acids. Germline V gene sequence: CDR1 MNHNS, CDR2 SASEGT. CDR3 region: CASSGTSSLNEQFF. CDR3 nucleotide sequence: TGTGCCAGCTCCGGGACTAGTTCCCTTAATGAGCAGTTCTTC.

V gene TRBV7-3 combines with J gene TRBJ2-6, with 7 positions matching TRBD1. This CDR3 is built from 15 residues. V dropped 5 bases and J dropped 3; count of bases not matched to a gene: 4. The germline V gene encodes CDR1 SGHTA and CDR2 FQGTGA. The CDR3 bases are TGTGCCAGCAGCACAACAGGGGATGGGGCCAACGTCCTGACTTTC. Protein product: CASSTTGDGANVLTF.

This chain's CDR3 is CASSLGRSYEQYV. DNA of the CDR3: TGTGCCAGCAGCTTAGGCAGGTCCTACGAGCAGTACGTC. The chain couples TRBV11-2 to TRBJ2-7; D remains ambiguous. V was shortened by 1 base and J by 1 base, with 5 bases between the two germline ends. Germline assignment: CDR1 SGHAT and CDR2 FQNNGV. The length of the CDR3 is 13 residues.